The source of this T cell receptor (beta chain) is a study of neurological immune-mediated disorders. At least ten counts were recorded for this clonotype. The cDNA was generated through 5'RACE incorporating 10-nucleotide random UMIs. TCRdb re-called the 5' RACE reads with MiXCR, one entry per CDR3 protein. The table shows roughly 43,000 distinct CDR3 sequences, with roughly 2% occurring only once. The CDR3 sequence is 12 residues long. The germline V gene has CDR1 DFQATT and CDR2 SNEGSKA (reference sequence). The V end lost 5 bases, the J end lost 5 bases, and 13 bases lay between the germline ends. The sample was PBMCs. This sequence joins TRBV20-1 and TRBJ2-7; no clear D. This clonotype was obtained from a woman in her thirties or forties with multiple sclerosis. The CDR3 DNA reads TGCAGTGCTCTTTCCCAACGCGACGAGCAGTACTTC. Its protein product is CSALSQRDEQYF.